This TCR beta chain was retrieved from a study of circulating and synovial CD4+ cells in juvenile arthritis. As to this clone: Its antigen is still unknown.

There are 13 residues in the CDR3. Looked up from germline, CDR1 is MDHEN and CDR2 is SYDVKM. V lost 4 bases, J lost 0 bases, and 5 bases lay in between. Some clones are missing from TCRdb's copy, which holds only in-frame ones; the method was immunoSEQ multiplex PCR. There are about 33,000 clones in the sample; nearly 95% occur only once, and about 0.15% lies in the top ten. Findings and limits, study-wide: Circulating pathogenic-like lymphocytes shared a substantially higher fraction of CDR3 sequences with synovium than bulk blood.

The chain is built from TRBV28 and TRBJ2-3; D not certain. Sequencing input: CD4+ T cells from blood. This TCR derives from a human donor with juvenile idiopathic arthritis. The DNA for the CDR3 is TGTGCCAGCAGTTCAACTAGCACAGATACGCAGTATTTT. The encoded protein is CASSSTSTDTQYF.